Below, one T cell receptor (beta chain) is given with its context. Study processing details: The assay estimated nucleated cells by amplifying reference gene primers. Assay: immunoSEQ multiplex PCR; the TCRdb copy retains only in-frame clones and omits some. That table gives V, J and clone size, and the DNA gave D and trimming. The data contain under 60,000 clones, 75% to 90% of them seen just once; the ten biggest clones take up roughly three fifths. This sample was taken from a study of blood T cell repertoires in COVID-19. Study-level information: COVID-19 samples, acute and convalescent, were from the United States, Italy and Spain.

The sequenced sample consisted of peripheral blood. This sequence was found in a man aged 70-80 years with acute or convalescent COVID-19.

CDR3 sequence: CASSANQGNTEAFF. The CDR3 DNA reads TGTGCCAGCAGCGCGAATCAGGGCAACACTGAAGCTTTCTTT. The chain employs TRBV9 and TRBJ1-1, with D perhaps TRBD1 (5 bases). V was shortened by 3 bases and J by 2 bases, with 11 bases between the two germline ends. The CDR3 is 14 residues long. Germline CDR1 reads SGDLS; CDR2 reads YYNGEE.